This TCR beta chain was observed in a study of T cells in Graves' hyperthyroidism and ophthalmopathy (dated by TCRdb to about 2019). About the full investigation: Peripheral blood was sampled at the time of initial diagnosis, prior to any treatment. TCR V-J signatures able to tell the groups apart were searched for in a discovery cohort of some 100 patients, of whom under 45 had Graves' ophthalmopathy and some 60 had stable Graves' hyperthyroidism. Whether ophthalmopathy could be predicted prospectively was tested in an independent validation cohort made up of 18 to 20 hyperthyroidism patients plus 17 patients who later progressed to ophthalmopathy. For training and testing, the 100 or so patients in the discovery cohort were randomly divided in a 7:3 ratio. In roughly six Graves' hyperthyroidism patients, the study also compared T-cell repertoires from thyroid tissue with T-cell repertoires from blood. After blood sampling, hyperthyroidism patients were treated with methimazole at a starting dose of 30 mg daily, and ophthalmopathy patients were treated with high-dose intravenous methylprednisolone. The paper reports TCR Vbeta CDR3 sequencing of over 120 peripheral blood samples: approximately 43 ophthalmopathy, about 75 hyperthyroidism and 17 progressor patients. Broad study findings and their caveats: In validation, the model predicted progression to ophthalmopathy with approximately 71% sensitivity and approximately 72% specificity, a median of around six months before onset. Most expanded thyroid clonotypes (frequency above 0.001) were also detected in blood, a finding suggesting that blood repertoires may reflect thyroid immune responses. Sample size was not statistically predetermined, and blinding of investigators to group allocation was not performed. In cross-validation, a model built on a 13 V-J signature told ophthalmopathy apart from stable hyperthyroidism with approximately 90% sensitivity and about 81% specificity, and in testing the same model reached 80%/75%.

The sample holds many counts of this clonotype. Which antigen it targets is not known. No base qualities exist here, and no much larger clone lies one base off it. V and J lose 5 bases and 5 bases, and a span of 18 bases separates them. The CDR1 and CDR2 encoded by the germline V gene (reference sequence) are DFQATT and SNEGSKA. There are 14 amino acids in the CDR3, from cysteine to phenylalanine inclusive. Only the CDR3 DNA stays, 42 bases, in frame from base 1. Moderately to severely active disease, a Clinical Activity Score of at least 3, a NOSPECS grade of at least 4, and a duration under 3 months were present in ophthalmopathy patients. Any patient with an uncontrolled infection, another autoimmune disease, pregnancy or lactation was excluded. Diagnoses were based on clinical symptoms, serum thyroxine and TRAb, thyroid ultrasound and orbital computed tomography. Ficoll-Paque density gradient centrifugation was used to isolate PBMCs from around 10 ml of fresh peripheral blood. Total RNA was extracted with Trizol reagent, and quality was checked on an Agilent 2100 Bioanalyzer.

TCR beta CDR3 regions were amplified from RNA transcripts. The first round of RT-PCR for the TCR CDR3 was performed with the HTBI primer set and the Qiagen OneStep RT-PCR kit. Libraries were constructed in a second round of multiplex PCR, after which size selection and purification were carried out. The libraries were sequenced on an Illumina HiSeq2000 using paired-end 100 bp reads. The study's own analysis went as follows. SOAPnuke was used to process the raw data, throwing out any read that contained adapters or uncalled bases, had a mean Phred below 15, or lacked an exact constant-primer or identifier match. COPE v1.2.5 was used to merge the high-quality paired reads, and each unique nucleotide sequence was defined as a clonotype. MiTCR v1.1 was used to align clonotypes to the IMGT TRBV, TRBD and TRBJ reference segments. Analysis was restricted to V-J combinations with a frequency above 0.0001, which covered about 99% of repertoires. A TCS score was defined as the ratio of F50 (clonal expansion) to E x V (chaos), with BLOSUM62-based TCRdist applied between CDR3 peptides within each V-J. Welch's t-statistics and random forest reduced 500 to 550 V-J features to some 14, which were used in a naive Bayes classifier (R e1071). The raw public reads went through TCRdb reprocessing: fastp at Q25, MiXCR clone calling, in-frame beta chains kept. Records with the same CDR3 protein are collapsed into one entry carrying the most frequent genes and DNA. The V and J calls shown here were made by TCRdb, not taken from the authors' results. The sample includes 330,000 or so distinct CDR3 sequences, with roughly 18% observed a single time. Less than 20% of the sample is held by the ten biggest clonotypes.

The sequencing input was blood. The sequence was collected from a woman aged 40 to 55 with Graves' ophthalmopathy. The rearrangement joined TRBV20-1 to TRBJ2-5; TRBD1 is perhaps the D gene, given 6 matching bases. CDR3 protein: CSADIATGFETQYF. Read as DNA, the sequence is TGCAGTGCTGACATCGCGACAGGCTTCGAGACCCAGTACTTC.